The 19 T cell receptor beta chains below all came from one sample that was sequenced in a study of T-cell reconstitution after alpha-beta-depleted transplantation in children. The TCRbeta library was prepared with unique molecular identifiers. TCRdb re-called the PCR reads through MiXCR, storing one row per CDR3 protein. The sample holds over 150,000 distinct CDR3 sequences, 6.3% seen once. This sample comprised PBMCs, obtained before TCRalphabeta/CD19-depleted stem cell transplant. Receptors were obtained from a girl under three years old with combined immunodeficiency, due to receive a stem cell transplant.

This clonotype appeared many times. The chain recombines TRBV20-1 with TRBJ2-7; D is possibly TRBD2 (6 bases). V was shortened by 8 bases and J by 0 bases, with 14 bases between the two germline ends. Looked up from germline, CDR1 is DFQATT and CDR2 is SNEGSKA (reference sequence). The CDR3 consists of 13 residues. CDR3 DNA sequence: TGCAGTTGTACTGGGGGGAACTCCTACGAGCAGTACTTC. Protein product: CSCTGGNSYEQYF.

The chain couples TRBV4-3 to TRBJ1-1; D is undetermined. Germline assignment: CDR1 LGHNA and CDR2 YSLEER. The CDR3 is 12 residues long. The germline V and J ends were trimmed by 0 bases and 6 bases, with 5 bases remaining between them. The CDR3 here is CASSQEGSEAFF. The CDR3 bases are TGCGCCAGCAGCCAAGAGGGGTCTGAAGCTTTCTTT.

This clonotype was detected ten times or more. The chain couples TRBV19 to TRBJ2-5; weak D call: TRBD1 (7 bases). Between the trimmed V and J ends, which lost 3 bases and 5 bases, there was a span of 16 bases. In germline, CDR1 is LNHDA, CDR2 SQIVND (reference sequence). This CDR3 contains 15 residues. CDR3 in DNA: TGTGCCAGTAGTATTTGGGTCAGGGGGGAGGAGACCCAGTACTTC. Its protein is CASSIWVRGEETQYF.

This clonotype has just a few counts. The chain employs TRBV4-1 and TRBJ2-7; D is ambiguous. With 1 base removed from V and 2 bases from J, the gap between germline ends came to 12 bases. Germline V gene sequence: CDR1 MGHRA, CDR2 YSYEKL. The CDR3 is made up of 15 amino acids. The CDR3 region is CASSQGRQLTYEQYF. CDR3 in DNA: TGCGCCAGCAGCCAAGGTCGCCAGTTAACCTACGAGCAGTACTTC.

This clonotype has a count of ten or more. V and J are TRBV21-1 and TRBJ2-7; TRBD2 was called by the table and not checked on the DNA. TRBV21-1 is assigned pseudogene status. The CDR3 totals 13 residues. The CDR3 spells CASKGTLPYGQYF. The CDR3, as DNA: TGTGCCAGCAAAGGGACTCTTCCCTACGGGCAGTACTTC.

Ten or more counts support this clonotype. The CDR3 bases are TGTGCCAGCAGTTTAGGGTGGGGCGTAGATACGCAGTATTTT. Protein product: CASSLGWGVDTQYF. V usage is TRBV28 and J usage is TRBJ2-3; D is perhaps TRBD1 (5 bases). Germline V gene sequence: CDR1 MDHEN, CDR2 SYDVKM. V was shortened by 2 bases and J by 5 bases, with 11 bases between the two germline ends. CDR3 length equals 14 residues.

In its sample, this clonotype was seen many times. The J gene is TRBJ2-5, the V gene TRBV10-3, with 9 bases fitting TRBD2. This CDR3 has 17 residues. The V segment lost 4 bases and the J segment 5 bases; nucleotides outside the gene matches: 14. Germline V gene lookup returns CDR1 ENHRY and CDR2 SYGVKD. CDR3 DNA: TGTGCCATCAGTGGGGAGACTAGCGGTTCTTCCGGGGAGACCCAGTACTTC. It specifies CAISGETSGSSGETQYF.

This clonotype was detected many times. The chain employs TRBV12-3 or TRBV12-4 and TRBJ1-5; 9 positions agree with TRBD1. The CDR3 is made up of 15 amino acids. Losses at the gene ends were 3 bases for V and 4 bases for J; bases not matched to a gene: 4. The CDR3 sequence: CASSFGTGWNQPQHF. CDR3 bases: TGTGCCAGCAGTTTCGGGACAGGGTGGAATCAGCCCCAGCATTTT.

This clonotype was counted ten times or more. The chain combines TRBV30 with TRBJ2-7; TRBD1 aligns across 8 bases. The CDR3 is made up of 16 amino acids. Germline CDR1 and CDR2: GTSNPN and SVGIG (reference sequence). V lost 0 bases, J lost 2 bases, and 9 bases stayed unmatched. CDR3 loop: CAWSVLRTGLTYEQYF. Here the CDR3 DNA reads TGTGCCTGGAGTGTACTACGGACAGGGCTTACCTACGAGCAGTACTTC.

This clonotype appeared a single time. The CDR3 DNA reads as TGTGCCAGCAGTCCAGTCCAACCCCCTGCTTCCTACAATGAGCAGTTCTTC. As protein: CASSPVQPPASYNEQFF. The chain employs TRBV12-3 or TRBV12-4 and TRBJ2-1; D gene uncertain. The CDR3 spans 17 residues. V was clipped by 5 bases and J by 1 base, with 18 bases between them.

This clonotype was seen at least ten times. CDR3 protein: CASSLVSGLKLFF. The CDR3 DNA reads TGCGCCAGCAGCTTGGTGTCCGGATTGAAACTGTTTTTT. This sequence joins TRBV5-1 and TRBJ1-4, with D hard to call. V lost 0 bases and J 11 bases, leaving 11 bases between the germline ends. The CDR3 is 13 amino acids. Germline V CDR1 and CDR2: SGHRS, YFSETQ.

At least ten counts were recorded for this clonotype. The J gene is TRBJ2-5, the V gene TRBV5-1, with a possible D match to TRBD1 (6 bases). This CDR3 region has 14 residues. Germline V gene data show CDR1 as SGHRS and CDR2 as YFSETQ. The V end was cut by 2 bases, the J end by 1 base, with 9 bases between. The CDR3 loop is CASSFTGSQETQYF. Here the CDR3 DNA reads TGCGCCAGCAGCTTTACAGGGTCCCAAGAGACCCAGTACTTC.

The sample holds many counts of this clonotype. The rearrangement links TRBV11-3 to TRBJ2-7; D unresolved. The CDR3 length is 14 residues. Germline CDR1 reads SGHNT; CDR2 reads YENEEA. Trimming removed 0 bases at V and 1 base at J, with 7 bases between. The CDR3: CASSLDLGSYEQYF. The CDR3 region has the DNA TGTGCCAGCAGCTTAGACCTTGGTTCCTACGAGCAGTACTTC. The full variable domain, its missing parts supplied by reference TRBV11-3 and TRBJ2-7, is EAGVVQSPRYKIIEKKQPVAFWCNPISGHNTLYWYLQNLGQGPELLIRYENEEAVDDSQLPKDRFSAERLKGVDSTLKIQPAELGDSAVYLCASSLDLGSYEQYFGPGTRLTVT.

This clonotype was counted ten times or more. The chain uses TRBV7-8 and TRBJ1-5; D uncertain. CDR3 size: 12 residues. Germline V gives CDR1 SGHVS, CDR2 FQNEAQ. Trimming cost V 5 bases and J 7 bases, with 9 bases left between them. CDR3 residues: CASSPRGQPQHF. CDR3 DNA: TGTGCCAGCAGCCCCCGCGGGCAGCCCCAGCATTTT.

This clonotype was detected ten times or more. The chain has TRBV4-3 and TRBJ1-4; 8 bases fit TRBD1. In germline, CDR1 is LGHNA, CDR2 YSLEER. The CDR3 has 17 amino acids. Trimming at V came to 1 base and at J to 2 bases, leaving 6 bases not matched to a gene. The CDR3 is CASSQGTGSRTNEKLFF. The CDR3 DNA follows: TGCGCCAGCAGCCAAGGGACAGGGAGCCGGACTAATGAAAAACTGTTTTTT.

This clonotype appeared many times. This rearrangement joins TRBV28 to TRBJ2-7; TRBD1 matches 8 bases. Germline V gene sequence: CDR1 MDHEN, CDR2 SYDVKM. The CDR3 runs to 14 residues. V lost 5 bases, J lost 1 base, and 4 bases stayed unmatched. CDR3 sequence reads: CASSETGGSYEQYF. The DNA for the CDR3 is TGTGCCAGCAGTGAAACAGGGGGGTCCTACGAGCAGTACTTC.

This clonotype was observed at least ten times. This CDR3 is CASSPTVFGANVLTF. Written as DNA, the CDR3 is TGTGCCAGCAGCCCGACAGTCTTTGGGGCCAACGTCCTGACTTTC. The J gene is TRBJ2-6, the V gene TRBV7-3; D possibly corresponds to TRBD1 (5 bases). CDR1 is SGHTA and CDR2 is FQGTGA in the germline V gene. Trimming cost V 5 bases and J 3 bases, with 11 bases left between them. The CDR3 runs 15 residues.

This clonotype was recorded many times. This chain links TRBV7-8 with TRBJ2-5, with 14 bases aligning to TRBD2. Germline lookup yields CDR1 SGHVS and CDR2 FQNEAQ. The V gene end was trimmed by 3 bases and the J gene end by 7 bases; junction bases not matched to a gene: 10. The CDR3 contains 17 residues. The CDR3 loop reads CASSLRLAGGYSGTQYF. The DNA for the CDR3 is TGTGCCAGCAGCTTGAGACTAGCGGGGGGGTATTCGGGGACCCAGTACTTC. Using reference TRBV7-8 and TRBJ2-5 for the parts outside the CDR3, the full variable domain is GAGVSQSPRYKVAKRGQDVALRCDPISGHVSLFWYQQALGQGPEFLTYFQNEAQLDKSGLPSDRFFAERPEGSVSTLKIQRTQQEDSAVYLCASSLRLAGGYSGTQYFGPGTRLLVL.

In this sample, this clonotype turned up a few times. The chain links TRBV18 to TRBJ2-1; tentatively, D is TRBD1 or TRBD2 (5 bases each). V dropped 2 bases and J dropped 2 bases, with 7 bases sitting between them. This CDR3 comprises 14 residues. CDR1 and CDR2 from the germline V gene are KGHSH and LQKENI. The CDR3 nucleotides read TGTGCCAGCTCACCAATGGGACCCTACAATGAGCAGTTCTTC. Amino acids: CASSPMGPYNEQFF.